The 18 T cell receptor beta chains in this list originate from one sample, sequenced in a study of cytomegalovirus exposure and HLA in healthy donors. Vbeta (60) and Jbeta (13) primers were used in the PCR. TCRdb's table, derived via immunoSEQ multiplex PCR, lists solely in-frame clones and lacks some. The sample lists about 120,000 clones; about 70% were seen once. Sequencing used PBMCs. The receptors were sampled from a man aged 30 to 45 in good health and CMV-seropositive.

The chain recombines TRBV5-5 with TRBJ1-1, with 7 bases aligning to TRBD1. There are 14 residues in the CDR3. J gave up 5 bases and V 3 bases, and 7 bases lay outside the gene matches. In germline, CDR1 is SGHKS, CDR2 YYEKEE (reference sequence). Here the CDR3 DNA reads TGTGCCAGCAGCTGGACAGGAGCCTCAACTGAAGCTTTCTTT. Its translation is CASSWTGASTEAFF. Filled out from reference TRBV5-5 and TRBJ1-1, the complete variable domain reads DAGVTQSPTHLIKTRGQQVTLRCSPISGHKSVSWYQQVLGQGPQFIFQYYEKEERGRGNFPDRFSARQFPNYSSELNVNALLLGDSALYLCASSWTGASTEAFFGQGTRLTVV.

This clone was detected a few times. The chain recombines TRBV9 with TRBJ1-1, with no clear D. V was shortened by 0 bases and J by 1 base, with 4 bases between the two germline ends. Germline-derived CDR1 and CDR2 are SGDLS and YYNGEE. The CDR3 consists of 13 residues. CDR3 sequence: CASSVEQNTEAFF. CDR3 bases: TGTGCCAGCAGCGTAGAACAGAACACTGAAGCTTTCTTT.

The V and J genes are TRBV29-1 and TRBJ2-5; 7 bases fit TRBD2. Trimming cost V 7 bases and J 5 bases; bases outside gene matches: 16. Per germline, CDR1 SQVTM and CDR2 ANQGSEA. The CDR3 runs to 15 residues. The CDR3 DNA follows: TGCAGCGCCCGAAGGGGAGGGGCCCTCCGGGAGACCCAGTACTTC. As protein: CSARRGGALRETQYF. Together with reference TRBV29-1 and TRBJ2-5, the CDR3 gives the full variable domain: SAVISQKPSRDICQRGTSLTIQCQVDSQVTMMFWYRQQPGQSLTLIATANQGSEATYESGFVIDKFPISRPNLTFSTLTVSNMSPEDSSIYLCSARRGGALRETQYFGPGTRLLVL.

The CDR3 loop is CASSLGQRSNYGYTF. DNA of the CDR3: TGTGCCAGCAGCTTGGGACAACGCTCTAACTATGGCTACACCTTC. V usage is TRBV5-6 and J usage is TRBJ1-2; D remains unclear. The CDR3 totals 15 residues. The V end lost 0 bases, the J end lost 0 bases, and 9 bases lay between the germline ends. The V gene's germline CDR1 is SGHDT and CDR2 YYEEEE.

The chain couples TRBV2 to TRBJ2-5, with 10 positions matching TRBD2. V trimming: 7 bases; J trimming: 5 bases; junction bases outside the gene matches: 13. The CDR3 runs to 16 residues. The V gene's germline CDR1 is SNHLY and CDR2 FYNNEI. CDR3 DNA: TGTGCCAGCAATCAGATGGCAAGCGGGAGGGGCGAGACCCAGTACTTC. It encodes CASNQMASGRGETQYF.

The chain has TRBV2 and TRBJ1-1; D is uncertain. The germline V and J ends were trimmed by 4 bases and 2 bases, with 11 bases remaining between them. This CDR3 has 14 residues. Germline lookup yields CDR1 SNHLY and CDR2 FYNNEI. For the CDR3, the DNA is TGTGCCAGCAGTGTAAACACCCATAACACTGAAGCTTTCTTT. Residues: CASSVNTHNTEAFF.

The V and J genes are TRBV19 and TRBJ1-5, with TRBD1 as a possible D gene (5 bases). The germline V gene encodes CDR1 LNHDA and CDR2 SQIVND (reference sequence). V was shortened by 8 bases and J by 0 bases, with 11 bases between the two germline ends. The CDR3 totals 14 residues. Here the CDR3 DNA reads TGTGCCAGTTTGACAGAGAATAGCAATCAGCCCCAGCATTTT. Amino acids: CASLTENSNQPQHF.

The CDR3 sequence is CATSRDLQGQRTTDTQYF. The CDR3 region has the DNA TGTGCCACCAGCAGAGATCTCCAGGGCCAACGGACCACAGATACGCAGTATTTT. This chain uses TRBV15 with TRBJ2-3; TRBD1 might be the D (5 bases). Germline V lookup: CDR1 LNHNV, CDR2 YYDKDF (reference sequence). Trimming cost V 0 bases and J 2 bases, with 18 bases left between them. The CDR3 runs to 18 residues.

CDR3 sequence (DNA): TGTGCTAGCAGCTTGGTCTGGGCGGGAGGGGGGGAGCAGTACGTC. Its protein is CASSLVWAGGGEQYV. The V call is TRBV7-7, the J call TRBJ2-7; the match to TRBD2 covers 9 bases. Germline CDR1 reads SSHAT; CDR2 reads FNYEAQ (reference sequence). The CDR3 has 15 amino acids.

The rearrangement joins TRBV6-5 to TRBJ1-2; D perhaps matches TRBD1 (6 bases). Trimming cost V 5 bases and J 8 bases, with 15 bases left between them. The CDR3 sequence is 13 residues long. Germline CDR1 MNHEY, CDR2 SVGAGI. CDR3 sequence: CASSVTGSWGYTF. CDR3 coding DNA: TGTGCCAGCAGTGTAACAGGGTCCTGGGGCTACACCTTC.

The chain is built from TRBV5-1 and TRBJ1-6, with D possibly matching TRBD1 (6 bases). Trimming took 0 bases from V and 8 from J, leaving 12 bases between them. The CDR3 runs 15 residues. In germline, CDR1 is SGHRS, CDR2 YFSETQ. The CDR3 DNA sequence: TGCGCCAGCAGCTTGGACAGGGCATTGGATTCACCCCTCCACTTT. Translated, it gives CASSLDRALDSPLHF.

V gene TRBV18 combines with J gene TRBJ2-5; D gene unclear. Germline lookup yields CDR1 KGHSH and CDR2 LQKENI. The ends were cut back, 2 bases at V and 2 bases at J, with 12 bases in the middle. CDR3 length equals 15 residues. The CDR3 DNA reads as TGTGCCAGCTCACCAGTGGCTACGAGGCAAGAGACCCAGTACTTC. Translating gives CASSPVATRQETQYF.

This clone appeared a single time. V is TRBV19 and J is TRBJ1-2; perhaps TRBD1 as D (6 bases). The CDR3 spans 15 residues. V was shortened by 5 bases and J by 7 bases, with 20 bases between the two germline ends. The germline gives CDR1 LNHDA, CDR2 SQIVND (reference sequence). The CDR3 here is CASSQPGHSGIGYTF. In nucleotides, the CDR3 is TGTGCCAGTAGTCAACCGGGACATTCGGGTATTGGCTACACCTTC.

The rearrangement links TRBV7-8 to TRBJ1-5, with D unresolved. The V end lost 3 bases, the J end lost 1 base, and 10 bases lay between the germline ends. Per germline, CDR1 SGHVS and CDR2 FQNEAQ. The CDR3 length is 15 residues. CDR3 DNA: TGTGCCAGCAGCTTCTCCGGGGAGAGCAATCAGCCCCAGCATTTT. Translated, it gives CASSFSGESNQPQHF.

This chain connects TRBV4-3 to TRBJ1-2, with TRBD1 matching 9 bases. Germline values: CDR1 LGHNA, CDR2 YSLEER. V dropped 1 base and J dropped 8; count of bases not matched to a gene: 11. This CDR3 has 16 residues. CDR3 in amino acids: CASSQVPGQGRRGYTF. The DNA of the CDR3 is TGCGCCAGCAGCCAAGTTCCGGGACAGGGTCGGAGGGGCTACACCTTC.

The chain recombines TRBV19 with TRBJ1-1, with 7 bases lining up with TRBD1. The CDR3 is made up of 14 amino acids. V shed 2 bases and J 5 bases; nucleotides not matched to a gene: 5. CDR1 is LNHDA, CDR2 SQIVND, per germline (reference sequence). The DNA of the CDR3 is TGTGCCAGTAGTATAAGGGGGCCCTATACTGAAGCTTTCTTT. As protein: CASSIRGPYTEAFF.

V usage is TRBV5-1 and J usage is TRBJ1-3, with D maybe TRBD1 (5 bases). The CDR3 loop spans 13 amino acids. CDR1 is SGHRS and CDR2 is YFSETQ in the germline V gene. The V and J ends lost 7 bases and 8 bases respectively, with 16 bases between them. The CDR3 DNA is TGCGCCAGCCAAAACCAGGGTCGGGACACCATATATTTT. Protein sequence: CASQNQGRDTIYF.

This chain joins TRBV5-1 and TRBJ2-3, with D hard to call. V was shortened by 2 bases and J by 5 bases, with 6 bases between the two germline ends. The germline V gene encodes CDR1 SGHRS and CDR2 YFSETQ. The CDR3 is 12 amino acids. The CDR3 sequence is CASSFEEDTQYF. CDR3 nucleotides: TGCGCCAGCAGCTTTGAGGAAGATACGCAGTATTTT.